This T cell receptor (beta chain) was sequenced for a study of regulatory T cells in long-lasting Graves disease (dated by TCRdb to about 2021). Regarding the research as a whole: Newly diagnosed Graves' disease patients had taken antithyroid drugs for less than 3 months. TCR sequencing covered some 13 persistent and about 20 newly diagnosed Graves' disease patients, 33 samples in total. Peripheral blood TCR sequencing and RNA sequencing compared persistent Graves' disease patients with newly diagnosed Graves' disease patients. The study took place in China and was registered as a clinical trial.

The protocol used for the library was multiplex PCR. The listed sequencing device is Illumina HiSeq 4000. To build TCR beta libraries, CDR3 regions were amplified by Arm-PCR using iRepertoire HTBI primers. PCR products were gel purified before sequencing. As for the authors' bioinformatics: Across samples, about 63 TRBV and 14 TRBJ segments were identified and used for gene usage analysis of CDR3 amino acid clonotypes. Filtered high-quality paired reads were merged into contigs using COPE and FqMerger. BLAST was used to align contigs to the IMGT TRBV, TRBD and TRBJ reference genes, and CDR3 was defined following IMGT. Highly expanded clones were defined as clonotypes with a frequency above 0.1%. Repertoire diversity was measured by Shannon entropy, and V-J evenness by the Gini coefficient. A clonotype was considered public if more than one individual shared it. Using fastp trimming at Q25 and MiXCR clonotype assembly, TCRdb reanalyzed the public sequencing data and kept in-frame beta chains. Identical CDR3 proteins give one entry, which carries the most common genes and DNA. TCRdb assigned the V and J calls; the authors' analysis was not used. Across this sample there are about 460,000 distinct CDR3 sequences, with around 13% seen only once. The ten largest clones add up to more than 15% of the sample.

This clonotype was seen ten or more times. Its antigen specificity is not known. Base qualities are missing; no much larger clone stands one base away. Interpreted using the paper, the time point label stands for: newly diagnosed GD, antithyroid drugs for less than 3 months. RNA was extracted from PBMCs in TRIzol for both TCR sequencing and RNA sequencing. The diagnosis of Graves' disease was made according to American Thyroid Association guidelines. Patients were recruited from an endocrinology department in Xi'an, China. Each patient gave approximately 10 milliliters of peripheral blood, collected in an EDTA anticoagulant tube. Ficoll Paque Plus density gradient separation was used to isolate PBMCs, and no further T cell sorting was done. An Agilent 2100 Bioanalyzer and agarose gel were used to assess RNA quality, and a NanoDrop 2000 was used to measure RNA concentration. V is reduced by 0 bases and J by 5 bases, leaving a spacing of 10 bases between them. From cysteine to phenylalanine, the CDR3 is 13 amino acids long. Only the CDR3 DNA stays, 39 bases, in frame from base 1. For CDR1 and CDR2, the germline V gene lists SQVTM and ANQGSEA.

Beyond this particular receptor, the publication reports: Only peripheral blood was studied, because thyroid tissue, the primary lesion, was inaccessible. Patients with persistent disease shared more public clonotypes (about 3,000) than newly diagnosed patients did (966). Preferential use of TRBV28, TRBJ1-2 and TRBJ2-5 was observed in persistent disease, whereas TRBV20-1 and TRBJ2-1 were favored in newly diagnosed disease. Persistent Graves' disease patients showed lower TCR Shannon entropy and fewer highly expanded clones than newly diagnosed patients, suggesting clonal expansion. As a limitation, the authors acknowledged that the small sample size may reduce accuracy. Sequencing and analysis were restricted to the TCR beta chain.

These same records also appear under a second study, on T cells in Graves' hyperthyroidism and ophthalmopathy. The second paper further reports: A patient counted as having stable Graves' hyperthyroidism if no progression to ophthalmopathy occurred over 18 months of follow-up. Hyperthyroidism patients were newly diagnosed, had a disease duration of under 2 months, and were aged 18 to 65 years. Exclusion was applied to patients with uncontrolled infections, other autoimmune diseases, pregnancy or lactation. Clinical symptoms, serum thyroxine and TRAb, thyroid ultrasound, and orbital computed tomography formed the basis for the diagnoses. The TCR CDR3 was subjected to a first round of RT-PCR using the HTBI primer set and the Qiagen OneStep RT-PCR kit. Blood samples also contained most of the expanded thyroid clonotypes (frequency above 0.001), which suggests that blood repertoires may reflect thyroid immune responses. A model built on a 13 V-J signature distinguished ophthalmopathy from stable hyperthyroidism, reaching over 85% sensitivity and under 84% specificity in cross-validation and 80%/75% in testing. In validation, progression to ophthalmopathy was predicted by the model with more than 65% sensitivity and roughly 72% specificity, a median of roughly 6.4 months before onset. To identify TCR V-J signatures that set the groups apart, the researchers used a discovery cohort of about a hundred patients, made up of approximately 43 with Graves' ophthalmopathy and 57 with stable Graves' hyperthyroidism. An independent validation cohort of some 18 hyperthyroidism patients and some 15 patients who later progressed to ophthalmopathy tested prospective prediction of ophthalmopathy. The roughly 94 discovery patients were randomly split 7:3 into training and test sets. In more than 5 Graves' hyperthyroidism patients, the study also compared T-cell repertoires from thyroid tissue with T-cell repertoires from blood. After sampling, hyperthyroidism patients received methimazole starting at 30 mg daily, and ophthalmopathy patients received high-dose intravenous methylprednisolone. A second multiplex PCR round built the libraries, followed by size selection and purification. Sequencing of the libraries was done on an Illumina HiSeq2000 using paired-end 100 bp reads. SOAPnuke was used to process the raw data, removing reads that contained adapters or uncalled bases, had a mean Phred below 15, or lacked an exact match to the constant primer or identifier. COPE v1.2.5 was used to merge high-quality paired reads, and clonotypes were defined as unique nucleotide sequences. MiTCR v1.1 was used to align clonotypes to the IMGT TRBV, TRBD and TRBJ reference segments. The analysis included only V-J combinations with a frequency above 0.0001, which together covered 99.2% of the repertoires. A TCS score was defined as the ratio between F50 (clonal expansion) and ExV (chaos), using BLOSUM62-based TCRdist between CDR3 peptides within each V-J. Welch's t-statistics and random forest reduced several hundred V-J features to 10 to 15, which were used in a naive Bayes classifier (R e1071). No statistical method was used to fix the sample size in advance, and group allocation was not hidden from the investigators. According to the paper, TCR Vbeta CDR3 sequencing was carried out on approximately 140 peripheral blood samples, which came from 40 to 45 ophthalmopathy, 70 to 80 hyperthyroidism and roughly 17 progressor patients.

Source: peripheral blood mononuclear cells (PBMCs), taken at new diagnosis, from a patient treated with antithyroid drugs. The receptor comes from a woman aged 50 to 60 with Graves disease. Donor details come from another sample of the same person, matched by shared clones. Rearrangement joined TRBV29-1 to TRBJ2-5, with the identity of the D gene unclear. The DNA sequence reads TGCAGCGTTGAAGATCTGCAGGTGGAGACCCAGTACTTC. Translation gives CSVEDLQVETQYF.